This T cell receptor beta chain stems from a study of blood T cell repertoires in COVID-19. Overall study: The United States, Italy and Spain provided the acute and convalescent COVID-19 samples.

The J segment lost 0 bases and the V segment lost 6 bases, leaving 11 bases of the junction unmatched. Germline CDR1 and CDR2: LNHDA and SQIVND (reference sequence). The CDR3 sequence is 17 residues long. Living in about two dozen US areas, the participants were between roughly 18 and 90 years of age. Clinical histories supplied by participants themselves formed the basis of cohort assignment. Cohort 3 donors were reported recovered after two negative PCRs, clearance, or symptom resolution. TCRdb's copy holds only in-frame clones and misses some; the assay was immunoSEQ multiplex PCR. The repertoire holds around 170,000 clones, with around four fifths as singletons.

The chain recombines TRBV19 with TRBJ2-3; 8 bases map to TRBD1. The sequence was collected from a woman in her fifties or sixties who had recovered from COVID-19. The material sequenced was PBMCs or T cells enriched from blood (not recorded which). CDR3 region: CASRSSRTGTSTDTQYF. The CDR3 bases are TGTGCCAGTAGATCCTCTCGGACAGGGACTAGCACAGATACGCAGTATTTT. The entire variable domain, with the rest obtained from reference TRBV19 and TRBJ2-3, is as follows: DGGITQSPKYLFRKEGQNVTLSCEQNLNHDAMYWYRQDPGQGLRLIYYSQIVNDFQKGDIAEGYSVSREKKESFPLTVTSAQKNPTAFYLCASRSSRTGTSTDTQYFGPGTRLTVL.